Listed below are T cell receptor beta chains from one sample, sequenced in a study of metastatic and nonmetastatic thyroid tumors. TCRdb re-analyzed the PCR reads using MiXCR. This table holds 35,000 to 40,000 clones, roughly a quarter found once. Sequencing used blood. These receptors came from a female donor with papillary thyroid cancer or a benign thyroid nodule (not recorded which). Some clones in this sample may be carry-over from other donors' samples. The CDR3 runs from the conserved cysteine through the conserved F or W. D genes are given only for firm matches. Not all rows give a size; the values are once, few, many and, for expanded clones, a class.

>NA|TRBJ2-7|TRBD2|TRBV6-2/TRBV6-3
TGTGCCAGCAGTTTTGGAGCGGGAGTACGAGAGCAGTACTTC
CASSFGAGVREQYF
>NA|TRBJ1-4|NA|TRBV4-3
TGCGCCAGCAGCCAAGAGGGGGCAACTAATGAAAAACTGTTTTTT
CASSQEGATNEKLFF
>many|TRBJ1-2|TRBD1|TRBV7-2
TGTGCCAGCAGCTTAGGACAGGGGGCCTTTGGCTACACCTTC
CASSLGQGAFGYTF
>many|TRBJ2-3|NA|TRBV2
TGTGCCAGCAGCGCAAGACACGGTACAGATACGCAGTATTTT
CASSARHGTDTQYF
>many|TRBJ2-6|NA|TRBV5-1
TGCGCCAGCAGCTTCTCAGGAGGGGCCAACGTCCTGACTTTC
CASSFSGGANVLTF
>many|TRBJ2-1|TRBD2|TRBV11-3
TGTGCCAGCAGCTCCGGGACTAGCGGACGTTCCGCGGGGAATGAGCAGTTCTTC
CASSSGTSGRSAGNEQFF
>many|TRBJ2-6|NA|TRBV12-3/TRBV12-4
TGTGCCAGCAGCTCAGACAGAGACCTCCACTCTGGGGCCAACGTCCTGACTTTC
CASSSDRDLHSGANVLTF
>NA|TRBJ2-7|TRBD2|TRBV11-3
TGTGCCAGCAGCGGACATAGCGGGAGGACCCCTTTGGAGCAGTACTTC
CASSGHSGRTPLEQYF
>many|TRBJ2-1|NA|TRBV29-1
TGCAGCGTTGAATCCCAGGGGGGAAACAATGAGCAGTTCTTC
CSVESQGGNNEQFF
>many|TRBJ1-4|NA|TRBV6-5
TGTGCCAGCAGTTACTCGCCGGAAAAACTGTTTTTT
CASSYSPEKLFF
>many|TRBJ2-3|NA|TRBV4-2
TGTGCCAGCAGCCTACACGGGTCAGATACGCAGTATTTT
CASSLHGSDTQYF
>many|TRBJ2-5|NA|TRBV28
TGTGCCAGCAAACGTCAAGAGACCCAGTACTTC
CASKRQETQYF
>NA|TRBJ2-1|NA|TRBV2
TGTGCCAGCAGACCGATTACTAGCACCGCCTACAATGAGCAGTTCTTC
CASRPITSTAYNEQFF
>NA|TRBJ1-2|TRBD1|TRBV30
TGTGCCTCGCCACAGGGGAAAAATGGCTACACCTTC
CASPQGKNGYTF
>many|TRBJ2-1|NA|TRBV11-2
TGTGCCAGCAGTCGAGACAGCAATGGGCTTACCTACAATGAGCAGTTCTTC
CASSRDSNGLTYNEQFF
>many|TRBJ2-1|NA|TRBV7-9
TGTGCCAGCAGCTACCGAGGGGTTAATGAGCAGTTCTTC
CASSYRGVNEQFF
>NA|TRBJ2-2|TRBD2|TRBV20-1
TGCAGTGCTAGATTGCTGGGCGTGAGCGGGGAGCTTTTTTTT
CSARLLGVSGELFF
>NA|TRBJ1-1|NA|TRBV2
TGTGCCAGCAGTGAAACTGATCCCTATGAGATCGAAGCTTTCTTT
CASSETDPYEIEAFF
>many|TRBJ2-3|NA|TRBV4-1
TGCGCCAGCAGCCAGGGCTCTAGCGTAACTAGCACAGATACGCAGTATTTT
CASSQGSSVTSTDTQYF
>many|TRBJ2-1|TRBD2|TRBV4-2
TGTGCCAGCAGCGGGGGGGACTCTAGCTCCTACAATGAGCAGTTCTTC
CASSGGDSSSYNEQFF